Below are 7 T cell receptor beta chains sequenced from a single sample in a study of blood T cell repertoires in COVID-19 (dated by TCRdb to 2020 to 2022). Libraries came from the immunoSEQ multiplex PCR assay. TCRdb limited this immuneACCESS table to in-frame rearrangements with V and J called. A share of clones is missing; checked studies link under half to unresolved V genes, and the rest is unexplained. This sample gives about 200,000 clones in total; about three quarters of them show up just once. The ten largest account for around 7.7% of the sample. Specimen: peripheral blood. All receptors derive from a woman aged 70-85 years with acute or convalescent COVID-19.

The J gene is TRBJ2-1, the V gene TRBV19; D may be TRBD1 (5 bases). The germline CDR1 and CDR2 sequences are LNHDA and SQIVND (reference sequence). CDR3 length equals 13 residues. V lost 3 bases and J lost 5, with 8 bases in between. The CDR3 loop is CASSIRQNNEQFF. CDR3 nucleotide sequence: TGTGCCAGTAGTATCCGACAGAACAATGAGCAGTTCTTC.

This chain's CDR3 is CASSLDRGGGDTQYF. CDR3 sequence (DNA): TGTGCCAGCAGCTTAGATAGAGGGGGGGGAGATACGCAGTATTTT. The V and J genes are TRBV11-2 and TRBJ2-3; TRBD2 is a possible D gene (7 bases). This CDR3 region has 15 residues. V was cut by 0 bases and J by 5 bases, with 12 bases left in between. The V gene's germline CDR1 is SGHAT and CDR2 FQNNGV.

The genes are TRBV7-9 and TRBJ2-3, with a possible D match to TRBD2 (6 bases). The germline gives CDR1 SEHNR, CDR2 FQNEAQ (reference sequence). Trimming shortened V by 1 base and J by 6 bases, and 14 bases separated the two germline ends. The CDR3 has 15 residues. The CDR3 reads CASSLERGGGDTQYF. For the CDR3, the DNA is TGTGCCAGCAGCTTAGAAAGGGGAGGAGGGGATACGCAGTATTTT.

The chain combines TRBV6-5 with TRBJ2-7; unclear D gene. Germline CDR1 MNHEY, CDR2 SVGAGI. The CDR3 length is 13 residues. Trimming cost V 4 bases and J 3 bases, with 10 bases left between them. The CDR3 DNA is TGTGCCAGCAGTTGCGACACAGACTACGAGCAGTACGTC. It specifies CASSCDTDYEQYV.

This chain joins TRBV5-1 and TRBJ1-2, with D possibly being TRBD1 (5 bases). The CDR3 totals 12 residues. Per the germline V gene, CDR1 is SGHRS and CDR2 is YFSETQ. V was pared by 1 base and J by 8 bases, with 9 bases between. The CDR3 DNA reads TGCGCCAGCAGCTTGTCTGGGGCCGGCTACACCTTC. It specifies CASSLSGAGYTF.

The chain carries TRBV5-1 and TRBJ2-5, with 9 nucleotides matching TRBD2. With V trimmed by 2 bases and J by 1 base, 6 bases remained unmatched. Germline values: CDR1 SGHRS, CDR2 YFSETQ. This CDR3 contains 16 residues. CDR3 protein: CASSLERGVIQETQYF. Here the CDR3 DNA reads TGCGCCAGCAGCTTAGAGCGGGGGGTGATCCAAGAGACCCAGTACTTC.

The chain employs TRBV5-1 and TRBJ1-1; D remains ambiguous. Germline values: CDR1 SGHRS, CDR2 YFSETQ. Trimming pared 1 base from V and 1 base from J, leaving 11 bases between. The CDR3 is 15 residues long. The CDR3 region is CASSLMAGTNTEAFF. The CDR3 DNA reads TGCGCCAGCAGCTTGATGGCTGGTACGAACACTGAAGCTTTCTTT.